The sequence of this T cell receptor (beta chain) was determined in a study of CD8+CD57+ T cells in acquired aplastic anemia. Per the germline V gene, CDR1 is SEHNR and CDR2 is FQNEAQ (reference sequence). The ends lost 2 bases at V and 2 bases at J; junction bases unmatched: 5. The CDR3 spans 16 residues. The study profiled TCR beta VDJ and CDR3 using genomic DNA as template. MiXCR, run by TCRdb on the reads, gives a single entry per CDR3 protein. This sample has some 210,000 distinct CDR3 sequences, with around 60% found just once. The chain has TRBV7-9 and TRBJ1-5, with 8 bases matching TRBD1. The sequence came from a human donor in good health. The sample was sorted CD4+, CD8+, or CD8+CD57+ T cells (not recorded which) from PBMCs. In nucleotides, the CDR3 is TGTGCCAGCAGCTTACAGGGGGCAGGAGGCAATCAGCCCCAGCATTTT. It is translated as CASSLQGAGGNQPQHF. Complete variable domain (other parts from reference TRBV7-9 and TRBJ1-5): DTGVSQNPRHKITKRGQNVTFRCDPISEHNRLYWYRQTLGQGPEFLTYFQNEAQLEKSRLLSDRFSAERPKGSFSTLEIQRTEQGDSAMYLCASSLQGAGGNQPQHFGDGTRLSIL.